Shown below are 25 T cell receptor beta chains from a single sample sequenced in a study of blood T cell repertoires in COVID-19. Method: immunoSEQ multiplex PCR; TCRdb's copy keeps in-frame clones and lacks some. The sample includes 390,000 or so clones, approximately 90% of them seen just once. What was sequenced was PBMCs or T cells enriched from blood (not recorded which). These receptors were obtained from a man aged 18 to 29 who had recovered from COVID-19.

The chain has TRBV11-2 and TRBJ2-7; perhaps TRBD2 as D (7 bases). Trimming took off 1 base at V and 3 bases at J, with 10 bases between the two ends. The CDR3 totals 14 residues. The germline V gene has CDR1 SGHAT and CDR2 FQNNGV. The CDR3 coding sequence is TGTGCCAGCAGCTTAGTCGGGGGGCACTACGAGCAGTACTTC. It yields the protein CASSLVGGHYEQYF.

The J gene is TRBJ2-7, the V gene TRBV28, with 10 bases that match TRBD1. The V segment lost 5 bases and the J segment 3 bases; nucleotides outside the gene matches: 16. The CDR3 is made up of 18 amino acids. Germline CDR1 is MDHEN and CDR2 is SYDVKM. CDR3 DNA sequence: TGTGCCAGCAGTACCACGGGACAGGGGCTGACAACCGGCTACGAGCAGTACTTC. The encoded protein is CASSTTGQGLTTGYEQYF.

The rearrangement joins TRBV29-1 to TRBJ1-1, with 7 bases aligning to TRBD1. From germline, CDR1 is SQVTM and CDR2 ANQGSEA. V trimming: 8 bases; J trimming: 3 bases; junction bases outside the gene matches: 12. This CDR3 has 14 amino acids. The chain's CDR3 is CSTSRGRGDTEAFF. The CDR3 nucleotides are TGCAGCACCTCTAGGGGGCGCGGGGACACTGAAGCTTTCTTT.

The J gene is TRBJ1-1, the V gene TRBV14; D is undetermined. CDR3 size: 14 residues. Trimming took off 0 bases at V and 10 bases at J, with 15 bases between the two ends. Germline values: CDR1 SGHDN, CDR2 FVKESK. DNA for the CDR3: TGTGCCAGCAGCCAAGATTTGGGGAGCCAGACAGCTTTCTTT. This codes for CASSQDLGSQTAFF.

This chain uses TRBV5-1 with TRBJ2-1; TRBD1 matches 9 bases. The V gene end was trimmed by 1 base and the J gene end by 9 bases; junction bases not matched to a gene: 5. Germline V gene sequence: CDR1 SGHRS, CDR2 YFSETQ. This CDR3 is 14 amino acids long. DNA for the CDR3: TGCGCCAGCAGCTTGAACAGGGGGCAAGGTGAGCAGTTCTTC. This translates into CASSLNRGQGEQFF.

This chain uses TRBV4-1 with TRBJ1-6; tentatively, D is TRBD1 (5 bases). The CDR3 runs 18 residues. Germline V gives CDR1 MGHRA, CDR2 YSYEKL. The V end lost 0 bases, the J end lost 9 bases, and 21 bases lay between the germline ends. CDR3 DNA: TGCGCCAGCAGCCAAGACCTTATAAGTCGTGGGGCAATTTCACCCCTCCACTTT. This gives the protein CASSQDLISRGAISPLHF.

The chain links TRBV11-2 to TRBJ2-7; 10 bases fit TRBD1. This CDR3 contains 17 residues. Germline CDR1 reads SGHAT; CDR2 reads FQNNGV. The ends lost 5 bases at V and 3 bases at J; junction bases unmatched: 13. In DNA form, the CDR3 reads TGTGCCAGCAGCCCAGGCCCGGGACAGGGGTATCACTACGAGCAGTACTTC. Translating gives CASSPGPGQGYHYEQYF.

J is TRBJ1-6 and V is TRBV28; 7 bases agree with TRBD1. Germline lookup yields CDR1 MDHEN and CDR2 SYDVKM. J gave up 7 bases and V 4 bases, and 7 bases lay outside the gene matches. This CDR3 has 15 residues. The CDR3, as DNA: TGTGCCAGCAGTTATAAACAGGGGATGAATTCACCCCTCCACTTT. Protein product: CASSYKQGMNSPLHF. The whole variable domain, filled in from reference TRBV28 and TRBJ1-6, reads DVKVTQSSRYLVKRTGEKVFLECVQDMDHENMFWYRQDPGLGLRLIYFSYDVKMKEKGDIPEGYSVSREKKERFSLILESASTNQTSMYLCASSYKQGMNSPLHFGNGTRLTVT.

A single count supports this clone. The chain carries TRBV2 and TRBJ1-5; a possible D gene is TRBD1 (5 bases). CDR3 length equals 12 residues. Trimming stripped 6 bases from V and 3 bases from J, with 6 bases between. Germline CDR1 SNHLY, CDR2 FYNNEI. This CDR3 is CASRDTNQPQHF. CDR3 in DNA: TGTGCCAGCAGGGACACCAATCAGCCCCAGCATTTT.

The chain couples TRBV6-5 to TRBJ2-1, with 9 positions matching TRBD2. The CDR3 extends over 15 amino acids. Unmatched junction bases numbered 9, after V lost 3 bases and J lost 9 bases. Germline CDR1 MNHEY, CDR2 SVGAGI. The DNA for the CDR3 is TGTGCCAGCAGTTATGATGGCGGGGGGGCCGGTGAGCAGTTCTTC. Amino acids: CASSYDGGGAGEQFF.

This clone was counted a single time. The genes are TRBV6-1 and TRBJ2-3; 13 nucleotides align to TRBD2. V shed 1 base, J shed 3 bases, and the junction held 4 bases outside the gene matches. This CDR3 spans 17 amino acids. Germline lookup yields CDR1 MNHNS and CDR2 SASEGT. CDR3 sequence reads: CASSEVKLAGGTDTQYF. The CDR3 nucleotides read TGTGCCAGCAGTGAAGTAAAACTAGCGGGGGGGACAGATACGCAGTATTTT.

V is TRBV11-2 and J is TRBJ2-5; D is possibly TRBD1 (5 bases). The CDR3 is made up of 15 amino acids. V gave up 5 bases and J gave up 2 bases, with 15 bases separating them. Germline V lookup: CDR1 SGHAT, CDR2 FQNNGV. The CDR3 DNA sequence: TGTGCCAGCAGCCTGATGACAGAACTTCAAGAGACCCAGTACTTC. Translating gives CASSLMTELQETQYF.

The DNA of the CDR3 is TGTGCCAGCAGCCCCGAAGCGAGGCCCTCCTACGAGCAGTACTTC. Translating gives CASSPEARPSYEQYF. V usage is TRBV7-3 and J usage is TRBJ2-7; D is uncertain. The germline gives CDR1 SGHTA, CDR2 FQGTGA. Trimming pared 5 bases from V and 0 bases from J, leaving 14 bases between. The CDR3 spans 15 residues.

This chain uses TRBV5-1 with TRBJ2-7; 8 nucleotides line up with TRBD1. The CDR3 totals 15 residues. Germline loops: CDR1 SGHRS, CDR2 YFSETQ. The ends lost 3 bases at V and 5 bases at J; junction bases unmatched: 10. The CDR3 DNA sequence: TGCGCCAGCAGCTACCGCGGACAGGGTTTAAACGAGCAGTACTTC. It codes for CASSYRGQGLNEQYF.

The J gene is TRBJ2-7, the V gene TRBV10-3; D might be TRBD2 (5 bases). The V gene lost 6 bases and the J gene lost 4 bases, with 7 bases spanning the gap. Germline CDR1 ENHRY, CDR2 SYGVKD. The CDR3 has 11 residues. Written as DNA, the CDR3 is TGTGCCATCAGCGGGGATTACGAGCAGTACTTC. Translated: CAISGDYEQYF.

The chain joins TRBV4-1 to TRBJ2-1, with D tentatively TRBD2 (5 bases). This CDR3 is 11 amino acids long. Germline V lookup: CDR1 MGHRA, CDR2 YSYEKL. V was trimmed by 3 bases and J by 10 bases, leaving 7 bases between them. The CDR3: CASSQAGEQFF. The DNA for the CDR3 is TGCGCCAGCAGCCAGGCGGGCGAGCAGTTCTTC.

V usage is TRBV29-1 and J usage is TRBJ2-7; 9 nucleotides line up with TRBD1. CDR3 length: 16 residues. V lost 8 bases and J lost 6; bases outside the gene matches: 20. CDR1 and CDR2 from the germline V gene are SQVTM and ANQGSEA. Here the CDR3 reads CSSLGAPGQGLSEQYF. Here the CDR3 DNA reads TGCAGCTCCTTGGGAGCTCCGGGACAGGGACTAAGCGAGCAGTACTTC.

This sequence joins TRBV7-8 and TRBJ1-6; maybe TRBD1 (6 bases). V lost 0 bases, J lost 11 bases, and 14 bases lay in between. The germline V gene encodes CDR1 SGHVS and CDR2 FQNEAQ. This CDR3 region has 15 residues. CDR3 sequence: CASSLAPGVLAPLHF. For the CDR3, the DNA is TGTGCCAGCAGCTTAGCTCCAGGGGTCTTGGCACCCCTCCACTTT.

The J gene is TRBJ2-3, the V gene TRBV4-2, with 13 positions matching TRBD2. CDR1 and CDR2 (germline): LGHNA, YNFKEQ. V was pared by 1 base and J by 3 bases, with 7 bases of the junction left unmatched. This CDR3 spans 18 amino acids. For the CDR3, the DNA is TGTGCCAGCAGCCAAGGAACTAGCGGGGGGGCCCGGACAGATACGCAGTATTTT. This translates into CASSQGTSGGARTDTQYF.

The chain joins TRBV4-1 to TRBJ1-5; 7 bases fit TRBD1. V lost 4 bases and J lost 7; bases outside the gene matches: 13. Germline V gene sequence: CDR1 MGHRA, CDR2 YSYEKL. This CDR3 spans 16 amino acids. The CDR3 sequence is CASSPVDQTGDQPQHF. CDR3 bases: TGCGCCAGCAGCCCAGTGGACCAAACAGGGGACCAGCCCCAGCATTTT.

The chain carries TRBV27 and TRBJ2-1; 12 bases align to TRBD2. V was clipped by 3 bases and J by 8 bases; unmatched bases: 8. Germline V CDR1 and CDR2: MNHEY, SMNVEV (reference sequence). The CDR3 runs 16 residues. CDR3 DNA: TGTGCCAGCAGTTTCGGCCTAGCGGGAGGGGGTTATGAGCAGTTCTTC. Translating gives CASSFGLAGGGYEQFF.

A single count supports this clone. CDR3 loop: CASSLGRQGLTEAFF. CDR3 in DNA: TGTGCCAGCAGCTTGGGCCGACAGGGATTGACTGAAGCTTTCTTT. The rearrangement uses TRBV7-6 and TRBJ1-1; 7 bases line up with TRBD1. With 3 bases clipped from V and 5 bases from J, the junction kept 9 bases outside the gene matches. CDR3 length: 15 amino acids. Germline V gene sequence: CDR1 SGHVS, CDR2 FNYEAQ.

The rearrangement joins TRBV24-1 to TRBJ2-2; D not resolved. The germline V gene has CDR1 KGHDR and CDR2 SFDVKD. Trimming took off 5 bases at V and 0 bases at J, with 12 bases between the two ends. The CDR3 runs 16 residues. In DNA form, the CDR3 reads TGTGCCACCAGTGCAAGAAGGAGCCCGAACACCGGGGAGCTGTTTTTT. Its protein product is CATSARRSPNTGELFF.

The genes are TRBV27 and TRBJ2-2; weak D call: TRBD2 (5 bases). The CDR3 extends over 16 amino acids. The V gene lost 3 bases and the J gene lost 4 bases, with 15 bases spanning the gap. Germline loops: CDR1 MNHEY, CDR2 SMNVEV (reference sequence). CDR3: CASSFNSAQGTGELFF. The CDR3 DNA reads TGTGCCAGCAGTTTCAATAGCGCCCAAGGCACCGGGGAGCTGTTTTTT.

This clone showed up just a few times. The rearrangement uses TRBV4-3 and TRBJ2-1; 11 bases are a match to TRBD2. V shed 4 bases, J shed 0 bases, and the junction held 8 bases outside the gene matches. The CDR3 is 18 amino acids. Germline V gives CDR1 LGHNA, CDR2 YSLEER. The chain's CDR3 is CASSPSSSGRRSYNEQFF. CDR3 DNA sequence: TGCGCCAGCAGCCCTTCCTCTAGCGGGAGGCGCTCCTACAATGAGCAGTTCTTC.